This T cell receptor beta chain was sequenced for a study of T cell repertoires in cytomegalovirus infection. TCRdb fed the reads into MiXCR, producing one record per CDR3 protein. The sample includes around 550,000 distinct CDR3 sequences, about 25% seen only once; the top ten take roughly 13%. Whole-study findings and limits: Adding up the frequency of public TCR beta families identified people who carried CMV plus the relevant HLA.

The CDR3 consists of 17 residues. Germline lookup yields CDR1 SGHVS and CDR2 FNYEAQ. V lost 5 bases and J 4 bases, leaving 20 bases between the germline ends. In its sample, this clonotype was seen a few times. The antigen is undetermined. The TCR originated in a human donor in good health (CMV status not recorded). Some clones in this sample may be carry-over from other donors' samples. The chain recombines TRBV7-6 with TRBJ2-2; D is perhaps TRBD2 (6 bases). Sequencing was performed on PBMCs. As DNA, the CDR3 is TGTGCCAGCAGCCATAAAGCACCGGGACTCCTCACCGGGGAGCTGTTTTTT. Amino acids: CASSHKAPGLLTGELFF.